This TCR beta chain was profiled in a study of blood T cell repertoires in COVID-19. Study in general: Specimens from acute and convalescent COVID-19 originated in the United States, Italy and Spain. T cells, B-cell-depleted T cells, or PBMCs provided the cDNA or gDNA that served as material.

This clone was seen a single time. Per germline, CDR1 SGHTA and CDR2 FQGTGA. The V end was cut by 6 bases, the J end by 1 base, with 9 bases between. This CDR3 spans 14 amino acids. Per the authors' pipeline: Scientists estimated how many nucleated cells there were by amplifying reference gene primers. The repertoire was sequenced with immunoSEQ multiplex PCR; TCRdb's copy has only in-frame clones and lacks some. Clonal size and the V and J genes are those of that table, whereas D and trimming came from the DNA. Of over 110,000 clones in the sample, around 90% are singletons; the top ten hold roughly 1.5%.

Sequenced input: peripheral blood. The receptor was derived from a woman aged 45-59 years with acute or convalescent COVID-19. The chain employs TRBV7-3 and TRBJ2-2; the D is unclear. Written as DNA, the CDR3 is TGTGCCAGCAGTGGTAGCAAGAACACCGGGGAGCTGTTTTTT. This translates into CASSGSKNTGELFF.